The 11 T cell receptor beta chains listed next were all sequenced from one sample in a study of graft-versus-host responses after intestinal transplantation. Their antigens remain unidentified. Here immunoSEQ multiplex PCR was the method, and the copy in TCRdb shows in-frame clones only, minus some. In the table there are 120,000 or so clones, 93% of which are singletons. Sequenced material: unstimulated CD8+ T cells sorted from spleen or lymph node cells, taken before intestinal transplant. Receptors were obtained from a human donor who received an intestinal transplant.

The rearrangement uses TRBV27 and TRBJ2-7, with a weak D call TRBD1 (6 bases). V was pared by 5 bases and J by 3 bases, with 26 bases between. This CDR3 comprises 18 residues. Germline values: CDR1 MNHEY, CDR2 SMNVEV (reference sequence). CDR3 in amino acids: CASSPSRTVVILDYEQYF. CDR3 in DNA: TGTGCCAGCAGTCCTTCGAGGACAGTGGTAATTCTAGACTACGAGCAGTACTTC.

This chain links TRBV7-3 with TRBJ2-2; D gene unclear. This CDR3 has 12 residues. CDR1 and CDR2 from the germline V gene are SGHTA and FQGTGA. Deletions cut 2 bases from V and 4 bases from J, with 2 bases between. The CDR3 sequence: CASSLLTGELFF. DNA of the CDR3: TGTGCCAGCAGCTTACTCACCGGGGAGCTGTTTTTT.

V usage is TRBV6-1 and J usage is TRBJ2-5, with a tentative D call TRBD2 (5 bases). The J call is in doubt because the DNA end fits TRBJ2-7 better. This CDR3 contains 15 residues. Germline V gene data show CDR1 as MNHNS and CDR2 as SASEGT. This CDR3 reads CASSDGGEPYYEQYF. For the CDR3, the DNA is TGTGCCAGCAGTGATGGAGGCGAACCTTACTACGAGCAGTACTTC.

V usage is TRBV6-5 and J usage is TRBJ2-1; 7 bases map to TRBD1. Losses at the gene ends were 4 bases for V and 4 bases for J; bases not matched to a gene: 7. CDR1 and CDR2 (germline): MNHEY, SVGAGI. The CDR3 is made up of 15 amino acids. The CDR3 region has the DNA TGTGCCAGCAGTTCCGACCAGACAGGGTACAATGAGCAGTTCTTC. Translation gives CASSSDQTGYNEQFF.

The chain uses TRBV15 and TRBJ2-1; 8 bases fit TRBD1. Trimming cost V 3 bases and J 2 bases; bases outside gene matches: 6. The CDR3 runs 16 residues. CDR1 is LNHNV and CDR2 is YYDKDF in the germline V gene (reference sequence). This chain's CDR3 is CATSRGGQGPYNEQFF. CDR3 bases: TGTGCCACCAGCAGGGGAGGACAGGGCCCCTACAATGAGCAGTTCTTC.

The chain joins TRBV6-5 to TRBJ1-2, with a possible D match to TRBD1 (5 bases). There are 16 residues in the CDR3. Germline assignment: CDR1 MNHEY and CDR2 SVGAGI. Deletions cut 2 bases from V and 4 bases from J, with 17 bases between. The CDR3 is CASSYLLPSGGYGYTF. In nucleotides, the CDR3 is TGTGCCAGCAGTTACCTATTACCGAGTGGGGGCTATGGCTACACCTTC.

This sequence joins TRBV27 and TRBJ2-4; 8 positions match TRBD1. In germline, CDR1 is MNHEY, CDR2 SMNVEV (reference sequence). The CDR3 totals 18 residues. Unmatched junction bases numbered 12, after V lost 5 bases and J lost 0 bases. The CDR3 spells CASSPKPGQVLAKNIQYF. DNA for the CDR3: TGTGCCAGCAGTCCCAAGCCGGGACAGGTACTAGCCAAAAACATTCAGTACTTC.

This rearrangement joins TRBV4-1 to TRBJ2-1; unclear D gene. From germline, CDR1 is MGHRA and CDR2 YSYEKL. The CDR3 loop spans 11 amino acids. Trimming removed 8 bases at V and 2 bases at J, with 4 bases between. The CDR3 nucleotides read TGCGCCAGCGCGGCCTACAATGAGCAGTTCTTC. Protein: CASAAYNEQFF.

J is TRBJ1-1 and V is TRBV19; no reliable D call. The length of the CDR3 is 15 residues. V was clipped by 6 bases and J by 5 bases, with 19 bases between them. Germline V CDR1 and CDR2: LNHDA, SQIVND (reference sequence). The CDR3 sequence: CASSPMSGGVTEAFF. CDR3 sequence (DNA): TGTGCCAGTAGCCCAATGTCGGGTGGGGTGACTGAAGCTTTCTTT.

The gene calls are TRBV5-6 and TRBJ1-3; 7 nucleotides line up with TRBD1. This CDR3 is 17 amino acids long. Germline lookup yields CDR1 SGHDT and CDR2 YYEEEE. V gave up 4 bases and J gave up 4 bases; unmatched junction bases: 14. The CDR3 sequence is CASSPERDREYGNTIYF. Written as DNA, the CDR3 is TGTGCCAGCAGCCCGGAACGTGACAGGGAGTACGGAAACACCATATATTTT.

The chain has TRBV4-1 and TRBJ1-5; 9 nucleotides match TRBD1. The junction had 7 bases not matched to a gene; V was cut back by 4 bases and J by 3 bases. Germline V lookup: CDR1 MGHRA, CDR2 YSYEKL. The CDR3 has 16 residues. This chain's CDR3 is CASSPAGTGYNQPQHF. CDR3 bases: TGCGCCAGCAGCCCGGCTGGGACAGGGTACAATCAGCCCCAGCATTTT.